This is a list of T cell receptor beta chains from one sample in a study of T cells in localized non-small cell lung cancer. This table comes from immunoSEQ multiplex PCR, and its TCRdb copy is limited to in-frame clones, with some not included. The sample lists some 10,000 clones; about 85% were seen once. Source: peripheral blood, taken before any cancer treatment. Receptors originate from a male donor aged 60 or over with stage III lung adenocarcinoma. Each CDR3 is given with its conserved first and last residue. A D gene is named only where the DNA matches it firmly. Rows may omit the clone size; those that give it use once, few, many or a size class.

cdr3_nt: TGTGCCAGCGGCTCAGACAGCGCGTTCTATGGCTACACCTTC
cdr3_aa: CASGSDSAFYGYTF
d_call: NA
v_call: TRBV6-5
j_call: TRBJ1-2
clone_size: NA

cdr3_nt: TGTGCCAGCCTGCGTCCGGGACGTGGGAACATTCAGTACTTC
cdr3_aa: CASLRPGRGNIQYF
d_call: NA
v_call: TRBV7-2
j_call: TRBJ2-4
clone_size: NA

cdr3_nt: TGTGCCAGCAGTTTACAAGGGTGGGGTAACAATGAGCAGTTCTTC
cdr3_aa: CASSLQGWGNNEQFF
d_call: NA
v_call: TRBV27
j_call: TRBJ2-1
clone_size: NA

cdr3_nt: TGTGCCAGCAGCTCGACAGCCCGAGTTAGCAATCAGCCCCAGCATTTT
cdr3_aa: CASSSTARVSNQPQHF
d_call: NA
v_call: TRBV5-6
j_call: TRBJ1-5
clone_size: NA

cdr3_nt: TGTGCCAGCAGCTTGGTGGTGGGACAGGGAAACGGCTACACCTTC
cdr3_aa: CASSLVVGQGNGYTF
d_call: TRBD1
v_call: TRBV5-6
j_call: TRBJ1-2
clone_size: NA

cdr3_nt: TGTGCCAGCACCATTGGGACAGGGCGTGAAAAACTGTTTTTT
cdr3_aa: CASTIGTGREKLFF
d_call: TRBD1
v_call: TRBV27
j_call: TRBJ1-4
clone_size: NA

cdr3_nt: TGTGCCAGCAGTCTCCACGACAGTTACAATGAGCAGTTCTTC
cdr3_aa: CASSLHDSYNEQFF
d_call: NA
v_call: TRBV6-5
j_call: TRBJ2-1
clone_size: NA

cdr3_nt: TGCGCCAGCAGCCAAGGGGACTGGTATGAGCAGTTCTTC
cdr3_aa: CASSQGDWYEQFF
d_call: NA
v_call: TRBV4-3
j_call: TRBJ2-1
clone_size: NA

cdr3_nt: TGCGCCAGCAGCCAAGGCCGGGACAGCCAAAATCAGCCCCAGCATTTT
cdr3_aa: CASSQGRDSQNQPQHF
d_call: TRBD1
v_call: TRBV4-1
j_call: TRBJ1-5
clone_size: NA

cdr3_nt: TGTGCCAGCAGTTACTCGACTAGCGGGACCCACGAGCAGTACTTC
cdr3_aa: CASSYSTSGTHEQYF
d_call: TRBD2
v_call: TRBV6-5
j_call: TRBJ2-7
clone_size: NA

cdr3_nt: TGCAGCGTTGAATACCCAGACACCGGGGAGCTGTTTTTT
cdr3_aa: CSVEYPDTGELFF
d_call: NA
v_call: TRBV29-1
j_call: TRBJ2-2
clone_size: NA

cdr3_nt: TGTGCCAGCAGCTGGGGGGCAGGCGACGATGAAAAACTGTTTTTT
cdr3_aa: CASSWGAGDDEKLFF
d_call: NA
v_call: TRBV5-4
j_call: TRBJ1-4
clone_size: NA

cdr3_nt: TGTGCCAGCAGTTACTCGAACAGGGCTGAGCAGTTCTTC
cdr3_aa: CASSYSNRAEQFF
d_call: NA
v_call: TRBV6-6
j_call: TRBJ2-1
clone_size: NA

cdr3_nt: TGTGCCAGCAGCTCCCCAACTGAAGCTTTCTTT
cdr3_aa: CASSSPTEAFF
d_call: NA
v_call: TRBV28
j_call: TRBJ1-1
clone_size: NA

cdr3_nt: TGTGCCAGTGGCCCGTGGCTAGCGGGTTACAATGAGCAGTTCTTC
cdr3_aa: CASGPWLAGYNEQFF
d_call: TRBD2
v_call: TRBV19
j_call: TRBJ2-1
clone_size: NA

cdr3_nt: TGCGCCAGCAGCCAAGATTCTTGGCTAGCGGGAGGAGTTGGGGGAGAGACCCAGTACTTC
cdr3_aa: CASSQDSWLAGGVGGETQYF
d_call: TRBD2
v_call: TRBV4-3
j_call: TRBJ2-5
clone_size: NA

cdr3_nt: TGTGCCAGCTCTCCGAACCCCACAGATACGCAGTATTTT
cdr3_aa: CASSPNPTDTQYF
d_call: NA
v_call: TRBV18
j_call: TRBJ2-3
clone_size: NA

cdr3_nt: TGTGCCATCAGCGTAAAAGAGGATCAGCCCCAGCATTTT
cdr3_aa: CAISVKEDQPQHF
d_call: NA
v_call: TRBV10-3
j_call: TRBJ1-5
clone_size: NA

cdr3_nt: TGCGCCAGCAGCCCCAAGTCGGGGGGAAATTCACCCCTCCACTTT
cdr3_aa: CASSPKSGGNSPLHF
d_call: NA
v_call: TRBV4-3
j_call: TRBJ1-6
clone_size: NA

cdr3_nt: TGTGCCAGCAGTGAAAGGGGGCCCGCAAAAAACATTCAGTACTTC
cdr3_aa: CASSERGPAKNIQYF
d_call: TRBD1
v_call: TRBV2
j_call: TRBJ2-4
clone_size: NA

cdr3_nt: TGTGCCAGCAGGGACGGAGACAATCAGCCCCAGCATTTT
cdr3_aa: CASRDGDNQPQHF
d_call: NA
v_call: TRBV6-1
j_call: TRBJ1-5
clone_size: NA

cdr3_nt: TGTGCCAGTATTCAACAGGGCACCTACGGCTACACCTTC
cdr3_aa: CASIQQGTYGYTF
d_call: NA
v_call: TRBV19
j_call: TRBJ1-2
clone_size: NA

cdr3_nt: TGTGCCAGCAGCTTAGAGGGGGGGGCCCAGTACGAGCAGTACTTC
cdr3_aa: CASSLEGGAQYEQYF
d_call: NA
v_call: TRBV7-6
j_call: TRBJ2-7
clone_size: NA

cdr3_nt: TGTGCCAGCAGTTCCGACAGGCCCACTCCCCTTACTACGACTTTCGAGCAGTACTTC
cdr3_aa: CASSSDRPTPLTTTFEQYF
d_call: NA
v_call: TRBV6-4
j_call: TRBJ2-7
clone_size: NA

cdr3_nt: TGTGCCAGTAGTATAGATCTATCTACGGGACAGAGTTTCTATGGCTACACCTTC
cdr3_aa: CASSIDLSTGQSFYGYTF
d_call: TRBD1
v_call: TRBV19
j_call: TRBJ1-2
clone_size: NA

cdr3_nt: TGCGCCAGCAGCCAAGATCGGAGGGGGGCGGGGGTGAACACTGAAGCTTTCTTT
cdr3_aa: CASSQDRRGAGVNTEAFF
d_call: NA
v_call: TRBV4-3
j_call: TRBJ1-1
clone_size: NA

cdr3_nt: TGCGCCAGCAGCCAAGTTGTCGCAGGAACTTATTCACCCCTCCACTTT
cdr3_aa: CASSQVVAGTYSPLHF
d_call: NA
v_call: TRBV4-1
j_call: TRBJ1-6
clone_size: NA

cdr3_nt: TGCGCCAGCAGTCTTGGCAGGGCTAGCGGGGGGGCGGAAGAGACCCAGTACTTC
cdr3_aa: CASSLGRASGGAEETQYF
d_call: TRBD2
v_call: TRBV4-3
j_call: TRBJ2-5
clone_size: NA

cdr3_nt: TGTGCCAGCAGTGGGTTGGGACAGTCCTCGGCCAAAAACATTCAGTACTTC
cdr3_aa: CASSGLGQSSAKNIQYF
d_call: TRBD1
v_call: TRBV6-1
j_call: TRBJ2-4
clone_size: once

cdr3_nt: TGTGCCAGCTCCGAAACGTCCATGGATGAGCAGTTCTTC
cdr3_aa: CASSETSMDEQFF
d_call: NA
v_call: TRBV6-4
j_call: TRBJ2-1
clone_size: NA

cdr3_nt: TGTGCCAGCACGCCCAACGACAGGAGCAGCGGCTACACCTTC
cdr3_aa: CASTPNDRSSGYTF
d_call: NA
v_call: TRBV6-6
j_call: TRBJ1-2
clone_size: once

cdr3_nt: TGTGCCAGCAGCTTAAGAATCGGGAGGGAAGCTTTCTTT
cdr3_aa: CASSLRIGREAFF
d_call: NA
v_call: TRBV11-2
j_call: TRBJ1-1
clone_size: NA

cdr3_nt: TGTGCCAGCGGGTGGAGCGGGGGGCAGTTCTTC
cdr3_aa: CASGWSGGQFF
d_call: TRBD2
v_call: TRBV27
j_call: TRBJ2-1
clone_size: NA

cdr3_nt: TGCGCCAGCAGCCTGAGCCAGCCCTATGGCTACACCTTC
cdr3_aa: CASSLSQPYGYTF
d_call: NA
v_call: TRBV5-1
j_call: TRBJ1-2
clone_size: NA